One and the same sample provided the 20 T cell receptor beta chains below, sequenced in a study of early T cells in non-severe SARS-CoV-2 infection (dated by TCRdb to the early 2020s). The library was generated by 5' RACE. Sequencing took place on a NextSeq 500. TCRdb trimmed public reads at Q25 via fastp, called clones via MiXCR and kept in-frame beta chains. Each entry is one CDR3 protein sequence, shown with its most common DNA and genes. This sample is represented by tens of thousands of distinct CDR3 sequences; around 5% of them were singletons. Of the sample, roughly 3.6% falls within the top ten clones. Material: whole blood. The receptor source for this set is an adult who was a healthcare worker with PCR-confirmed SARS-CoV-2 infection or an uninfected control (not recorded which).

The chain carries TRBV12-3 or TRBV12-4 and TRBJ1-2; 8 bases are shared with TRBD1. The CDR3 contains 16 residues. Trimming removed 2 bases from V and 4 bases from J; junction bases left unmatched: 9. Here the CDR3 DNA reads TGTGCCAGCAGTTTATCGACAGGGGCGGAATCCTATGGCTACACCTTC. Its protein is CASSLSTGAESYGYTF.

This clonotype was recorded a few times. The chain couples TRBV7-9 to TRBJ1-3; D ambiguous. The CDR3 is 15 amino acids. V was cut by 2 bases and J by 6 bases, with 14 bases left in between. CDR1 is SEHNR, CDR2 FQNEAQ, per germline (reference sequence). CDR3 nucleotides: TGTGCCAGCAGCTTAAAGGGAATGACCGAAAACACCATATATTTT. This encodes CASSLKGMTENTIYF.

The table lists this clonotype with many counts. In nucleotides, the CDR3 is TGTGCCAGCAGCCCTAACCGGAGGATCGGCACAGATACGCAGTATTTT. Encoded protein: CASSPNRRIGTDTQYF. The rearrangement joins TRBV12-3 or TRBV12-4 to TRBJ2-3; a weak D match, TRBD2 (5 bases). Trimming took 6 bases from V and 1 from J, leaving 17 bases between them. The CDR3 is made up of 16 amino acids.

This clonotype was observed at least ten times. The chain recombines TRBV7-9 with TRBJ1-6; TRBD1 agrees at 7 bases. Germline lookup yields CDR1 SEHNR and CDR2 FQNEAQ (reference sequence). V lost 6 bases, J lost 7 bases, and 6 bases stayed unmatched. This CDR3 has 14 amino acids. The CDR3 DNA is TGTGCCAGCAGGCTCGTGGGACAGAATTCACCCCTCCACTTT. As protein: CASRLVGQNSPLHF.

There are many counts of this clonotype. The V call is TRBV18, the J call TRBJ2-2; tentative D call: TRBD2 (6 bases). The CDR3 is made up of 17 amino acids. Trimming cost V 2 bases and J 1 base, with 14 bases left between them. From germline, CDR1 is KGHSH and CDR2 LQKENI. DNA for the CDR3: TGTGCCAGCTCACCATTAAACCGGGGAGGGAACACCGGGGAGCTGTTTTTT. Translated: CASSPLNRGGNTGELFF.

In its sample, this clonotype was seen a few times. J is TRBJ1-5 and V is TRBV3-1; D is possibly TRBD1 (6 bases). The ends were cut back, 1 base at V and 6 bases at J, with 13 bases in the middle. The CDR3 covers 15 residues. Germline loops: CDR1 LGHDT, CDR2 YNNKEL (reference sequence). The CDR3 bases are TGTGCCAGCAGCCAAGGAAGGGGGTCTATTCAGCCCCAGCATTTT. Its translation: CASSQGRGSIQPQHF. Drawing the rest from reference TRBV3-1 and TRBJ1-5, the complete variable domain is DTAVSQTPKYLVTQMGNDKSIKCEQNLGHDTMYWYKQDSKKFLKIMFSYNNKELIINETVPNRFSPKSPDKAHLNLHINSLELGDSAVYFCASSQGRGSIQPQHFGDGTRLSIL.

This clonotype was counted at least ten times. V usage is TRBV27 and J usage is TRBJ2-2, with D perhaps given as TRBD1 or TRBD2 (5 bases each). Germline loops: CDR1 MNHEY, CDR2 SMNVEV (reference sequence). The ends were cut back, 6 bases at V and 2 bases at J, with 10 bases in the middle. The CDR3 is 14 residues long. CDR3 loop: CASRGTLNTGELFF. CDR3 in DNA: TGTGCCAGCAGGGGGACCCTAAACACCGGGGAGCTGTTTTTT.

This clonotype appeared a few times. The chain carries TRBV7-2 and TRBJ1-3, with 7 bases that match TRBD1. The CDR3 consists of 15 residues. V lost 5 bases and J lost 0; bases outside the gene matches: 4. Germline V gene lookup returns CDR1 SGHTA and CDR2 FQGNSA. For the CDR3, the DNA is TGTGCCAGCAGCGTAGACAGGGTCTCTGGAAACACCATATATTTT. Translating gives CASSVDRVSGNTIYF.

Ten or more counts support this clonotype. The chain has TRBV7-3 and TRBJ2-5; 11 nucleotides agree with TRBD2. The V gene end was trimmed by 3 bases and the J gene end by 4 bases; junction bases not matched to a gene: 10. Germline CDR1 is SGHTA and CDR2 is FQGTGA. The CDR3 consists of 17 residues. CDR3 DNA sequence: TGTGCCAGCAGCTTCAGGGCTAGCGGGAGGTTGGGAGAGACCCAGTACTTC. Encoded protein: CASSFRASGRLGETQYF.

The chain is built from TRBV6-4 and TRBJ2-6, with D unclear. The CDR3 is 14 amino acids. Trimming took off 2 bases at V and 0 bases at J, with 2 bases between the two ends. The germline gives CDR1 MRHNA, CDR2 SNTAGT. In DNA, the CDR3 is TGTGCCAGCAGTGACAACTCTGGGGCCAACGTCCTGACTTTC. Protein sequence: CASSDNSGANVLTF.

This clonotype was observed at least ten times. The chain combines TRBV5-1 with TRBJ1-5; the D gene is possibly TRBD1 (5 bases). Looked up from germline, CDR1 is SGHRS and CDR2 is YFSETQ. Trimming removed 4 bases at V and 1 base at J, with 9 bases between. The CDR3 covers 14 residues. The CDR3 loop reads CASSPDSSNQPQHF. CDR3 in DNA: TGCGCCAGCAGCCCCGACAGCAGCAATCAGCCCCAGCATTTT.

The genes are TRBV7-9 and TRBJ2-2; D is unclear. The germline CDR1 and CDR2 sequences are SEHNR and FQNEAQ (reference sequence). The CDR3 has 14 residues. V lost 1 base to trimming and J lost 6 bases, with 9 bases between them. In DNA, the CDR3 is TGTGCCAGCAGCTTAGTTGCCCAGCCCGGGGAGCTGTTTTTT. It is translated as CASSLVAQPGELFF.

This clonotype was observed many times. CDR3 in DNA: TGTGCTAGTGGTCTCGGGACCCACTACGAGCAGTACTTC. Translating it yields CASGLGTHYEQYF. The chain uses TRBV12-5 and TRBJ2-7; D is tentatively TRBD1 or TRBD2 (5 bases each). The CDR3 consists of 13 residues. The germline CDR1 and CDR2 sequences are LGHNT and FRNRAP. Trimming took off 5 bases at V and 3 bases at J, with 11 bases between the two ends.

V is TRBV20-1 and J is TRBJ2-3, with D possibly being TRBD2 (6 bases). The CDR3 is 17 residues long. Germline CDR1 reads DFQATT; CDR2 reads SNEGSKA (reference sequence). V gave up 6 bases and J gave up 0 bases, with 22 bases separating them. CDR3 nucleotide sequence: TGCAGTGCCGATATCAGGGCGCCTAGCGCCAGCACAGATACGCAGTATTTT. It is translated as CSADIRAPSASTDTQYF.

This clonotype has a count of ten or more. The J gene is TRBJ2-5, the V gene TRBV4-3; 7 nucleotides match TRBD2. After removal of 0 bases from V and 3 bases from J, the junction contained 1 base not matched to a gene. Germline V lookup: CDR1 LGHNA, CDR2 YSLEER. The CDR3 spans 14 residues. CDR3 nucleotides: TGCGCCAGCAGCCAAGAGCGGGGGAAAGAGACCCAGTACTTC. Its protein is CASSQERGKETQYF.

The rearrangement links TRBV12-3 or TRBV12-4 to TRBJ2-6; no clear D. CDR3 length equals 15 residues. V dropped 3 bases and J dropped 0 bases, with 6 bases sitting between them. CDR3 loop: CASSFRSSGANVLTF. CDR3 DNA: TGTGCCAGCAGTTTTCGGTCCTCTGGGGCCAACGTCCTGACTTTC.

This clonotype was found a few times. The J gene is TRBJ2-1, the V gene TRBV6-2 or TRBV6-3; a possible D gene is TRBD2 (6 bases). The V end was cut by 6 bases, the J end by 8 bases, with 17 bases between. The length of the CDR3 is 14 residues. Germline CDR1 is MNHEY and CDR2 is SVGEGT. The CDR3 coding sequence is TGTGCCAGCAGGTCCCTGGACTATCCCGATGAGCAGTTCTTC. It is translated as CASRSLDYPDEQFF.

This clonotype was found a few times. The rearrangement links TRBV12-3 or TRBV12-4 to TRBJ2-7; TRBD1 agrees at 7 bases. CDR3 size: 15 residues. Losses at the gene ends were 6 bases for V and 0 bases for J; bases not matched to a gene: 8. CDR3 nucleotides: TGTGCCAGCAGCAGGGGACAGCCAAGCTCCTACGAGCAGTACTTC. Amino acids: CASSRGQPSSYEQYF.

This clonotype was observed at least ten times. V usage is TRBV7-6 and J usage is TRBJ2-7, with a possible D match to TRBD1 (6 bases). Germline V lookup: CDR1 SGHVS, CDR2 FNYEAQ. With 2 bases removed from V and 5 bases from J, the gap between germline ends came to 13 bases. CDR3 length equals 14 residues. The CDR3, as DNA: TGTGCCAGCAGCTTATATCAGGGGCCGAACGAGCAGTACTTC. Its translation is CASSLYQGPNEQYF.

This chain uses TRBV6-2 or TRBV6-3 with TRBJ2-7; the D is unclear. CDR3 length: 14 amino acids. The V gene lost 7 bases and the J gene lost 0 bases, with 13 bases spanning the gap. Germline CDR1 reads MNHEY; CDR2 reads SVGEGT. CDR3 nucleotides: TGTGCCAGCAACGAACCAAGCAGCTCCTACGAGCAGTACTTC. Residues: CASNEPSSSYEQYF.